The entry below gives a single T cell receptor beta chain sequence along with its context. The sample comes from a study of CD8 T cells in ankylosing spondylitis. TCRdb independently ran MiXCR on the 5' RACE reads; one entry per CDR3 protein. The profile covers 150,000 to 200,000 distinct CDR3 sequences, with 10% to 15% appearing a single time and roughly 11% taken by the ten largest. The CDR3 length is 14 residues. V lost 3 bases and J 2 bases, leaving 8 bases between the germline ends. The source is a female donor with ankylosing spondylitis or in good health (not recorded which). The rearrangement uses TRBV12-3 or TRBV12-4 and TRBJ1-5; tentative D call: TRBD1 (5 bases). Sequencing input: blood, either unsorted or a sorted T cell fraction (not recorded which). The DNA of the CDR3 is TGTGCCAGCAGTTTTTCGGGACGCAATCAGCCCCAGCATTTT. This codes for CASSFSGRNQPQHF.